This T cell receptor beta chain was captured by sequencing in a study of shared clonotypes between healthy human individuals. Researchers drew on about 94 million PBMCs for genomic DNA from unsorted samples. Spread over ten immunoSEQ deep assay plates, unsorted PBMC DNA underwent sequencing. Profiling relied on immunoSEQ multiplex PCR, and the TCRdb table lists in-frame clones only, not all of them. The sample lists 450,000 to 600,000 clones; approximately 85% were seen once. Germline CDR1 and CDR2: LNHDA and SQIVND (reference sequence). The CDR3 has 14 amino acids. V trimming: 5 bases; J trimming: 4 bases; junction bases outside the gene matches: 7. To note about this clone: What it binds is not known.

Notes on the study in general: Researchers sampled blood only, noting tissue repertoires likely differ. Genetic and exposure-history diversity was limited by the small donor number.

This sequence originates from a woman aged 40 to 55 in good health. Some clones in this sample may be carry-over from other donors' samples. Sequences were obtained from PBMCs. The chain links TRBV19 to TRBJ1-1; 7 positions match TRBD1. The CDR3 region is CASSVRQGPTEAFF. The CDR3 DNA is TGTGCCAGTAGTGTGCGACAGGGTCCCACTGAAGCTTTCTTT.